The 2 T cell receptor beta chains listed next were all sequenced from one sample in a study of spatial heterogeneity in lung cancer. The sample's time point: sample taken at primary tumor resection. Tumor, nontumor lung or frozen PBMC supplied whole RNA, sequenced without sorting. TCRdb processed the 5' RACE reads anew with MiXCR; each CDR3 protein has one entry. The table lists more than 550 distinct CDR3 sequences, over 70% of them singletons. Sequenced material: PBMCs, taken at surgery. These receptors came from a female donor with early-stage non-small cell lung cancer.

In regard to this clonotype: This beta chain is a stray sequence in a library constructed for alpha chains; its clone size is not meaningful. CDR3 DNA: TGTGCCAGCAGTTCCCTCCCTAGCGGAGCCCAAGAGACCCAGTACTTC. Translated, it gives CASSSLPSGAQETQYF. The gene calls are TRBV12-3 or TRBV12-4 and TRBJ2-5, with 7 bases identical to TRBD2. CDR3 length: 16 amino acids. Trimming cost V 4 bases and J 1 base; bases outside gene matches: 9.

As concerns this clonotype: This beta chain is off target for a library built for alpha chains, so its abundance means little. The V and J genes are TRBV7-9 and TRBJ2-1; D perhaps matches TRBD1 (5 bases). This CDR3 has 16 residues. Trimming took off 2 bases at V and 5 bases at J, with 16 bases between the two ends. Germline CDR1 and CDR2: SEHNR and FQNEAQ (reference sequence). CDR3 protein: CASSLKQRGPDNEQFF. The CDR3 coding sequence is TGTGCCAGCAGCTTAAAGCAAAGGGGTCCAGACAATGAGCAGTTCTTC.